Presented here are 2 T cell receptor beta chains from one specimen sequenced in a study of cytomegalovirus exposure and HLA in healthy donors. The primer mix had 60 Vbeta and 13 Jbeta primers. Data came from immunoSEQ multiplex PCR; TCRdb stores just in-frame clones and leaves some out. The sample contains 160,000 or so clones, 84% of which appear only once. The sample comprised PBMCs. The source of these receptors is a man aged 50 to 59 in good health and CMV-seropositive.

This clone was detected only once. V and J are TRBV19 and TRBJ2-3; perhaps TRBD2 as D (6 bases). Trimming shortened V by 6 bases and J by 8 bases, and 15 bases separated the two germline ends. The CDR3 loop spans 13 amino acids. CDR1 and CDR2 from the germline V gene are LNHDA and SQIVND (reference sequence). The CDR3 loop reads CASRGGFKGTQYF. The CDR3 coding sequence is TGTGCCAGTAGGGGAGGTTTTAAGGGTACGCAGTATTTT.

The gene calls are TRBV27 and TRBJ2-7; no reliable D call. Germline lookup yields CDR1 MNHEY and CDR2 SMNVEV (reference sequence). The CDR3 is 11 amino acids. With 4 bases removed from V and 7 bases from J, the gap between germline ends came to 8 bases. As DNA, the CDR3 is TGTGCCAGCAGTTCCTCCAGGGAGCAGTACTTC. This sequence encodes CASSSSREQYF.